The rows below give T cell receptor beta chains drawn from one sample of a study of blood T cell repertoires in COVID-19. Libraries were prepared by immunoSEQ multiplex PCR; TCRdb keeps only in-frame clonotypes and omits some of them. The data show some 44,000 clones, with around 91% seen just once and approximately 9% held by the top ten. The sequenced sample was peripheral blood. These receptors came from a man aged 45-65 years with active COVID-19. The conserved cysteine and the conserved F or W are not part of the CDR3 here.

v_call cdr3_aa
TRBV7-2 ASSVNYEQY
TRBV11-2 ASSALAPGVGELF
TRBV19 ASSIGGGRTETQY
TRBV7-9 ASSFGGDTQY
TRBV5-1 ASRSATSSYNEQF
TRBV20-1 SVANNEQF
TRBV7-9 ASSSPVRTGPEGYT
TRBV27 ASSRTSGRWFYNEQF
TRBV19 ASSPGGAGGGELF
TRBV5-1 ASSLEGPSGHNEQF
TRBV6-5 ASRPTGAGDTQY
TRBV29-1 SSTGTGNTEAF
TRBV10-1 ASSESGDSYEQY
TRBV3-1/TRBV3-2 ASSLRQGANVEYGYT
TRBV28 ASSLASTTWGDNEQF
TRBV6-5 ASCSGSNYQETQY
TRBV2 ASSAKSYEQY
TRBV27 ASSLTQGQTEAF
TRBV5-1 ASSLGGRGSTDTQY
TRBV6-5 ASSRLASTEAF
TRBV4-1 ASSQDRAGGAVDTEAF
TRBV27 ASHTGQHNSPLH
TRBV5-4 ASSFELASGGEQY
TRBV7-9 ASSLVLASGAYEQY
TRBV6-6 ASSYGQPYEQY
TRBV5-1 ASSKGLAGGIVDIQY
TRBV11-2 ASSLGHSSGRVNEQY
TRBV28 ASSDRGVGTDTQY